The clone carrying this TCR beta chain was detected only a few times. Antigen: not known. In TCRdb, the reads were re-called with MiXCR into one record per CDR3 protein. This repertoire shows about 340,000 distinct CDR3 sequences, 25% to 30% found once; its top ten account for around 20%. The CDR3 consists of 15 residues. V lost 5 bases to trimming and J lost 3 bases, with 15 bases between them. Per germline, CDR1 SGHTA and CDR2 FQGNSA. This entry comes from a study of T cell repertoires in cytomegalovirus infection. Study-wide context: Carrying CMV and the relevant HLA type showed in public TCR beta signatures.

Notes on the study in general: Within the response measured ex vivo, HLA-C-restricted CMV-specific TCR beta clonotypes were dominant.

The rearrangement links TRBV7-2 to TRBJ2-3; D is unclear. Sequences were derived from cultured PBMCs, sampled from culture after CMV antigen stimulation. This receptor was identified in a human donor in good health (CMV status not recorded). Some clones in this sample may be carry-over from other donors' samples. The CDR3 DNA reads TGTGCCAGCAGCAAGTTAGGCGGCACAACAGATACGCAGTATTTT. Translation gives CASSKLGGTTDTQYF. Drawing the rest from reference TRBV7-2 and TRBJ2-3, the complete variable domain is GAGVSQSPSNKVTEKGKDVELRCDPISGHTALYWYRQSLGQGLEFLIYFQGNSAPDKSGLPSDRFSAERTGGSVSTLTIQRTQQEDSAVYLCASSKLGGTTDTQYFGPGTRLTVL.